This TCR beta chain was obtained from a study of shared clonotypes between healthy human individuals. Study-level findings and limits: Across a handful of donors, naive CD4 shared roughly 5%, naive CD8 less than 4%, memory CD4 over 2%, memory CD8 0.4% to 0.5%.

Using immunoSEQ multiplex PCR, the repertoire was profiled, and TCRdb retains in-frame clones only, with some absent. The profile covers 1,400,000 or so clones, with 98% appearing a single time and 0.36% taken by the ten largest. In germline, CDR1 is SEHNR, CDR2 FQNEAQ (reference sequence). The CDR3 length is 14 residues. V was trimmed by 1 base and J by 7 bases, leaving 11 bases between them. As for this clone: Its matching antigen is unknown.

The sequencing sample was made of naive CD4+ T cells sorted from blood. Noted subset: CD45RA+ positively selected. This receptor was identified in a man aged 30 to 39 in good health. This chain joins TRBV7-9 and TRBJ2-1; D unclear. CDR3 residues: CASSLDQSINEQFF. The CDR3 region has the DNA TGTGCCAGCAGCTTAGATCAGAGCATAAATGAGCAGTTCTTC.